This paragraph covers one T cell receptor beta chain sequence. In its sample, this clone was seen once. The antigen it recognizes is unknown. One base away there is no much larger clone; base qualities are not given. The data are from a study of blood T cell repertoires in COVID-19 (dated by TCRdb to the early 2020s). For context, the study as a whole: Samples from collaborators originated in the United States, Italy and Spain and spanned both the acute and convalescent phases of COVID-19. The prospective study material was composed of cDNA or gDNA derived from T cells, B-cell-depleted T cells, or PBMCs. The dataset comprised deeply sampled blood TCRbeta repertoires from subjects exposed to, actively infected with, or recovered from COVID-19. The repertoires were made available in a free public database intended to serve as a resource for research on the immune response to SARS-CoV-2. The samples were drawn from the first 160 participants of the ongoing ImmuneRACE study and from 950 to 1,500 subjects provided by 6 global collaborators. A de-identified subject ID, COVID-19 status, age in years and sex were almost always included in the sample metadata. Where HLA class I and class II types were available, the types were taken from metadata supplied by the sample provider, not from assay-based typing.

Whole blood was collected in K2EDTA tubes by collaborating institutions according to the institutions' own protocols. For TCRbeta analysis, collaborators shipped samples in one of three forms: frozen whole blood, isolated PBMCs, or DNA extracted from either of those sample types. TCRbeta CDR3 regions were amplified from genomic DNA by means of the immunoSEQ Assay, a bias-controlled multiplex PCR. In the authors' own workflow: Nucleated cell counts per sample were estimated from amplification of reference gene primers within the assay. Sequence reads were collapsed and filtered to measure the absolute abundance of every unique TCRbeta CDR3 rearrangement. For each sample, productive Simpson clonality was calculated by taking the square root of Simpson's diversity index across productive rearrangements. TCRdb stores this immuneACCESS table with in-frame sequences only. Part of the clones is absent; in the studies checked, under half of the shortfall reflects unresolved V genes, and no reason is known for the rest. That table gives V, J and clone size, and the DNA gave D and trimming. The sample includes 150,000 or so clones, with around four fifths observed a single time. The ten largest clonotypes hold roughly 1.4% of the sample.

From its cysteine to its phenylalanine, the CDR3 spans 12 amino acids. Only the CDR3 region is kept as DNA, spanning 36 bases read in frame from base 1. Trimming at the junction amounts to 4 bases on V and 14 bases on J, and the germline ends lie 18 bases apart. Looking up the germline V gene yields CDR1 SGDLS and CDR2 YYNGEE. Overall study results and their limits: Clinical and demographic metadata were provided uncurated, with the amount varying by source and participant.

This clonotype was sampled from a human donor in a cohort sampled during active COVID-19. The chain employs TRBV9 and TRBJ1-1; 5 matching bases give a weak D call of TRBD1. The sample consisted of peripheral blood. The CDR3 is CASSPREGRHFF. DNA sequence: TGTGCCAGCAGCCCCAGGGAAGGGCGGCACTTCTTT.